This T cell receptor beta chain was recorded in a study of shared clonotypes between healthy human individuals. V dropped 4 bases and J dropped 6; count of bases not matched to a gene: 11. Germline lookup yields CDR1 MDHEN and CDR2 SYDVKM. The length of the CDR3 is 16 residues. Naive CD8 cells comprised CD45RO-negative, CCR7-positively selected cells, excluding terminally differentiated effector memory CD45RA+ cells. Only in-frame clones appear in the TCRdb table, and some are missing; sequencing was by immunoSEQ multiplex PCR. The repertoire holds 2 million to 2.5 million clones, 93% seen once, with 1.5% to 2% in the top ten.

This TCR was sampled from a man between 18 and 29 years old in good health. Some clones in this sample may be carry-over from other donors' samples. The sequenced sample was naive CD8+ T cells from PBMCs. The chain carries TRBV28 and TRBJ2-7, with 11 bases lining up with TRBD2. The CDR3 region is CASSSRTSGPSCEQYF. CDR3 DNA sequence: TGTGCCAGCAGTTCCCGGACTAGCGGGCCCTCTTGCGAGCAGTACTTC. The entire variable domain, with the rest obtained from reference TRBV28 and TRBJ2-7, is as follows: DVKVTQSSRYLVKRTGEKVFLECVQDMDHENMFWYRQDPGLGLRLIYFSYDVKMKEKGDIPEGYSVSREKKERFSLILESASTNQTSMYLCASSSRTSGPSCEQYFGPGTRLTVT.